These T cell receptor beta chains were read from a single sample in a study of spatial heterogeneity in lung cancer. TCRdb reanalysed the 5' RACE reads using MiXCR and keeps one entry per CDR3 protein. The sample includes around 47,000 distinct CDR3 sequences, 7.4% seen only once; the top ten take around 36%. This material consisted of PBMCs, taken at follow-up. The receptors shown here come from a female donor with early-stage non-small cell lung cancer. Both conserved end residues are part of each CDR3.

V	J	CDR3
TRBV4-3	TRBJ2-5	CASSLTGGETQYF
TRBV20-1	TRBJ2-1	CSARDFRRGDSSYNEQFF
TRBV3-1	TRBJ1-3	CASSQEGGGVSGNTIYF
TRBV18	TRBJ1-6	CASSPRQPGASYNSPLHF
TRBV20-1	TRBJ1-1	CSARDRRQGLNTEAFF
TRBV5-1	TRBJ1-3	CASSLAGTVGSGNTIYF
TRBV7-3	TRBJ1-2	CASSSGTGLYGYTF
TRBV28	TRBJ2-7	CASSLTWTGINEQYF
TRBV18	TRBJ2-7	CASSQGAKNYEQYF
TRBV6-5	TRBJ1-2	CASSSLLLHYGYTF
TRBV27	TRBJ1-5	CASSQNGLHQPQHF
TRBV15	TRBJ2-4	CATSRASRGGKNIQYF
TRBV29-1	TRBJ2-1	CSAPGEQFF
TRBV4-1	TRBJ1-2	CASSHRGQGAYGYTF
TRBV20-1	TRBJ2-4	CSAEGGEGSKNIQYF
TRBV7-2	TRBJ2-4	CASSLAARLAGGGPENIQYF
TRBV4-2	TRBJ1-4	CASSQVIGEGAKLFF
TRBV4-3	TRBJ1-1	CASSRMTGNTEAFF
TRBV2	TRBJ1-2	CASTIAYGYTF
TRBV6-5	TRBJ2-3	CASSKLRQGPTDTQYF
TRBV12-3/TRBV12-4	TRBJ2-3	CASSLTSPTDTQYF
TRBV19	TRBJ2-7	CASSPRTDFFYEQYF
TRBV7-9	TRBJ2-7	CASSRGTGASSGEQYF
TRBV6-2/TRBV6-3	TRBJ1-6	CASSYKSSSYNSPLHF
TRBV7-2	TRBJ1-4	CASSPGGEKLFF
TRBV27	TRBJ1-1	CASNTGPWNTEAFF
TRBV7-6	TRBJ2-3	CASSQKGGLVDTQYF
TRBV25-1	TRBJ2-6	CASSELGSGANVLTF
TRBV6-1	TRBJ1-2	CASAMGNHYGYTF
TRBV2	TRBJ2-1	CASSPPAGAFNEQFF
TRBV5-1	TRBJ2-7	CASSLTTGVEQYF
TRBV28	TRBJ1-2	CASSRGLYGYTF
TRBV20-1	TRBJ2-3	CSARSRESTDTQYF
TRBV7-9	TRBJ2-3	CASTRSWASGLTDTQYF
TRBV29-1	TRBJ2-2	CSVLGQATGELFF
TRBV24-1	TRBJ1-2	CATSEPSRGQDGYTF
TRBV7-9	TRBJ1-2	CASSSGTDSFYGYTF
TRBV4-3	TRBJ1-1	CASSQDRRAAFF
TRBV5-1	TRBJ2-1	CASSLTGVEHNEQFF
TRBV4-1	TRBJ2-7	CASSRPLPPLPSEQYF